This note documents a single TCR beta chain sequence. The CDR3 spans 13 residues. The germline V and J ends were trimmed by 4 bases and 9 bases, with 13 bases remaining between them. CDR1 and CDR2 (germline): KGHSH, LQKENI. Under the authors' procedure: Scientists estimated how many nucleated cells there were by amplifying reference gene primers. The protocol was immunoSEQ multiplex PCR, while the TCRdb copy is restricted to in-frame clones and leaves out a portion. V and J calls and clone size are given by that table; D and trimming were obtained from the DNA. The sample holds roughly 100,000 clones, about 85% seen once. This specimen belongs to a study of blood T cell repertoires in COVID-19. For the study at large: The United States, Italy and Spain were the sources of the acute and convalescent COVID-19 samples. T cells, B-cell-depleted T cells, or PBMCs provided the cDNA or gDNA that served as material.

This chain connects TRBV18 to TRBJ2-1, with D perhaps TRBD1 (7 bases). Sequences were obtained from peripheral blood. This clonotype was sampled from a man aged 50 to 60 in a cohort sampled during active COVID-19. The CDR3 nucleotides are TGTGCCAGCTCACAGGGGGCGGAGGGTGAGCAGTTCTTC. As protein: CASSQGAEGEQFF.